This note documents a single T cell receptor beta chain sequence. The data were obtained in a study of blood T cell repertoires in COVID-19. TCRdb keeps only in-frame clones here, not all; method: immunoSEQ multiplex PCR. This table holds 120,000 to 150,000 clones, 80% to 90% found once. The sequence came from a human donor with acute or convalescent COVID-19. The donor label of this sample is uncertain. The material sequenced was peripheral blood.

The CDR3 bases are TGTGCCACCAGCGGACAGGGCCCAGATACGCAGTATTTT. This encodes CATSGQGPDTQYF. The chain uses TRBV24-1 and TRBJ2-3; 8 bases fit TRBD1. The trim removed 7 bases at V and 4 bases at J, leaving 3 bases unmatched. The CDR3 loop spans 13 amino acids. Germline V CDR1 and CDR2: KGHDR, SFDVKD.